These T cell receptor beta chains were read from a single sample in a study of shared clonotypes between healthy human individuals. Here immunoSEQ multiplex PCR was the method, and the copy in TCRdb shows in-frame clones only, minus some. This sample has about 800,000 clones, with about 97% found just once. The specimen was naive CD8+ T cells sorted from blood. The receptors stem from a young man in good health. The CDR3 runs from the conserved cysteine through the conserved F or W. A D gene is named only where the DNA matches it firmly. Some rows mark clone size as missing; the rest say once, few, many or name a class of expanded clone.

v_gene,d_gene,j_gene,abundance,CDR3aa,CDR3nt
TRBV6-5,NA,TRBJ2-1,NA,CASSLYNEQFF,TGTGCCAGCAGTCTTTACAATGAGCAGTTCTTC
TRBV2,NA,TRBJ2-2,NA,CASSEILNGELFF,TGTGCCAGCAGTGAAATCCTAAACGGGGAGCTGTTTTTT
TRBV7-9,TRBD2,TRBJ2-5,NA,CASSLEAGEGETQYF,TGTGCCAGCAGCTTAGAAGCGGGAGAGGGGGAGACCCAGTACTTC
TRBV7-8,TRBD2,TRBJ2-7,NA,CASSLGRQREFSYEQYF,TGTGCCAGCAGCTTAGGTCGCCAGCGGGAGTTCTCCTACGAGCAGTACTTC
TRBV28,TRBD1,TRBJ1-1,NA,CASSLSGRDREGHTEAFF,TGTGCCAGCAGTTTGTCCGGGAGAGACAGGGAGGGGCACACTGAAGCTTTCTTT
TRBV6-5,NA,TRBJ2-1,NA,CASSYLTGDLGYEQFF,TGTGCCAGCAGTTATCTCACGGGAGACCTTGGGTATGAGCAGTTCTTC
TRBV12-5,NA,TRBJ1-1,NA,CASGLAGVAFF,TGTGCTAGTGGTTTGGCAGGAGTAGCTTTCTTT
TRBV9,NA,TRBJ2-2,NA,CASSVQGGAGELFF,TGTGCCAGCAGCGTTCAGGGCGGTGCCGGGGAGCTGTTTTTT
TRBV7-7,TRBD2,TRBJ2-2,NA,CASSSRLAGGTGELFF,TGTGCCAGCAGCTCCCGACTAGCGGGAGGGACCGGGGAGCTGTTTTTT
TRBV9,TRBD2,TRBJ2-1,once,CASSHSGLAGPSSYNEQFF,TGTGCCAGCAGCCATTCGGGGCTAGCGGGACCAAGCTCCTACAATGAGCAGTTCTTC
TRBV7-9,TRBD2,TRBJ2-5,NA,CASSSESGVYQETQYF,TGTGCCAGCAGCTCTGAAAGCGGGGTTTACCAAGAGACCCAGTACTTC
TRBV7-9,NA,TRBJ2-7,NA,CASSSTGFSPYEQYF,TGTGCCAGCAGCTCCACAGGGTTTTCGCCCTACGAGCAGTACTTC
TRBV30,TRBD1,TRBJ2-7,NA,CAWSEGAGSYEQYF,TGTGCCTGGAGTGAGGGGGCCGGCTCCTACGAGCAGTACTTC
TRBV9,NA,TRBJ1-2,NA,CASGYGGQEGYTF,TGTGCCAGTGGATATGGGGGGCAAGAAGGCTACACCTTC
TRBV7-7,TRBD2,TRBJ2-7,NA,CASSPISLAGSVDYEQYF,TGTGCCAGCAGCCCTATATCCCTAGCGGGATCGGTGGACTACGAGCAGTACTTC
TRBV7-8,TRBD2,TRBJ2-5,once,CASLWRLADQETQYF,TGTGCCAGCCTCTGGCGGCTAGCGGACCAAGAGACCCAGTACTTC
TRBV7-9,TRBD2,TRBJ2-2,NA,CASSLLAGFSTGELFF,TGTGCCAGCAGCCTTCTAGCGGGATTTAGCACCGGGGAGCTGTTTTTT
TRBV5-1,NA,TRBJ1-1,once,CASSLEGTEAFF,TGCGCCAGCAGCTTGGAGGGCACTGAAGCTTTCTTT
TRBV11-2,NA,TRBJ1-1,NA,CASSLGVLYEAFF,TGTGCCAGCAGCTTAGGTGTATTGTATGAAGCTTTCTTT
TRBV7-2,TRBD2,TRBJ2-3,few,CASSLWLAGATRDTDTQYF,TGTGCCAGCAGCTTGTGGCTAGCGGGAGCTACTAGGGACACAGATACGCAGTATTTT
TRBV9,NA,TRBJ1-1,NA,CASSVGGGVAEAFF,TGTGCCAGCAGCGTAGGCGGAGGGGTCGCTGAAGCTTTCTTT
TRBV11-2,NA,TRBJ1-1,NA,CASSLPSTEAFF,TGTGCCAGCAGCTTACCGTCCACTGAAGCTTTCTTT
TRBV9,NA,TRBJ2-2,NA,CASSPGSLLDTGELFF,TGTGCCAGCAGCCCTGGGTCCCTTTTAGACACCGGGGAGCTGTTTTTT
TRBV7-9,TRBD2,TRBJ2-5,NA,CASSQAGGPQETQYF,TGTGCCAGCAGCCAAGCGGGAGGGCCCCAAGAGACCCAGTACTTC
TRBV5-5,TRBD1,TRBJ2-7,NA,CASSLGFGTGGYEQYF,TGTGCCAGCAGCTTGGGGTTCGGGACAGGGGGCTACGAGCAGTACTTC
TRBV27,NA,TRBJ2-7,NA,CASSLSGTSSYEQYF,TGTGCCAGCAGTTTATCCGGGACAAGCTCCTACGAGCAGTACTTC
TRBV15,NA,TRBJ2-3,NA,CATSRDLPDTQYF,TGTGCCACCAGCAGAGATCTTCCAGATACGCAGTATTTT
TRBV29-1,NA,TRBJ1-2,NA,CSVVFPGVYGYTF,TGCAGCGTTGTTTTCCCGGGGGTTTATGGCTACACCTTC